This TCR beta chain was sequenced for a study of blood T cell repertoires in COVID-19. In the study overall: From T cells, B-cell-depleted T cells, or PBMCs came the material, which was cDNA or gDNA.

Using immunoSEQ multiplex PCR, the repertoire was profiled, and TCRdb retains in-frame clones only, with some absent. Counted here are 150,000 to 200,000 clones, about four fifths occurring once; the ten biggest clones make up 6.5% to 9.5%. The source of this sequence is a woman in her sixties or seventies with COVID-19, enrolled during active disease. The source material was peripheral blood.

The CDR3 sequence: CASSGQTEETQYF. For the CDR3, the DNA is TGTGCCAGCAGCGGGCAGACCGAAGAGACCCAGTACTTC. The chain employs TRBV5-5 and TRBJ2-5; D not resolved. V was cut by 4 bases and J by 3 bases, with 10 bases left in between. The length of the CDR3 is 13 residues. Germline CDR1 reads SGHKS; CDR2 reads YYEKEE (reference sequence).